This TCR beta chain appears in the sequencing data of a study of radiotherapy plus CTLA-4 blockade in lung cancer. Background on the study: Disease control was seen in approximately 31% of patients, objective responses in 15% to 20%. Study results and caveats: Tumor-origin TCR clones grew in blood after radiotherapy plus ipilimumab.

Using immunoSEQ multiplex PCR, the repertoire was profiled, and TCRdb retains in-frame clones only, with some absent. The data show approximately 41,000 clones, about 70% seen once. The CDR3 length is 11 residues. Germline values: CDR1 SQVTM, CDR2 ANQGSEA. Germline trimming cut 7 bases from V and 4 bases from J; bases unmatched to any gene: 3. Patients with chemo-refractory metastatic non-small-cell lung cancer received focal radiation plus CTLA-4 blockade with ipilimumab. In the case of this clone: Its antigen is still unknown.

The rearrangement links TRBV29-1 to TRBJ1-2; TRBD1 agrees at 7 bases. This sequence originates from a human donor with non-small cell lung cancer who had stable disease on radiotherapy plus ipilimumab. Sequenced material: peripheral blood, taken from a patient treated with radiotherapy plus ipilimumab. The CDR3 loop is CSARTGYGYTF. The CDR3 DNA is TGCAGCGCCCGGACAGGCTATGGCTACACCTTC.